The 8 T cell receptor beta chains listed next were all sequenced from one sample in a study of blood T cell repertoires in COVID-19. TCRdb's table, derived via immunoSEQ multiplex PCR, lists solely in-frame clones and lacks some. Altogether a few hundred thousand clones are present, around nine tenths being singletons, with the ten largest covering about a tenth. Sequenced material: PBMCs or T cells enriched from blood (not recorded which). These receptors were taken from a woman aged 45-60 years who had recovered from COVID-19.

In this sample, this clone turned up once. The chain carries TRBV19 and TRBJ1-4; tentatively, D is TRBD1 (6 bases). This CDR3 has 14 amino acids. Trimming removed 2 bases from V and 5 bases from J, with 9 bases in between. CDR1 and CDR2 from the germline V gene are LNHDA and SQIVND (reference sequence). CDR3 DNA sequence: TGTGCCAGTAGTATAACAGGGTGGAATGAAAAACTGTTTTTT. Amino acids: CASSITGWNEKLFF. Filled out from reference TRBV19 and TRBJ1-4, the complete variable domain reads DGGITQSPKYLFRKEGQNVTLSCEQNLNHDAMYWYRQDPGQGLRLIYYSQIVNDFQKGDIAEGYSVSREKKESFPLTVTSAQKNPTAFYLCASSITGWNEKLFFGSGTQLSVL.

The chain recombines TRBV5-6 with TRBJ1-2; D gene uncertain. The CDR3 sequence is 11 residues long. Trimming shortened V by 6 bases and J by 8 bases, and 11 bases separated the two germline ends. Germline loops: CDR1 SGHDT, CDR2 YYEEEE. The CDR3 bases are TGTGCCAGCATCCCTTGGAGGGGCTACACCTTC. Its translation is CASIPWRGYTF.

This clone was seen once. In DNA form, the CDR3 reads TGTGCCAGTATGAGGGGGTTCTCTCAGCCCCAGCATTTT. This translates into CASMRGFSQPQHF. The chain combines TRBV19 with TRBJ1-5; perhaps TRBD1 as D (6 bases). Trimming took 7 bases from V and 6 from J, leaving 13 bases between them. CDR1 is LNHDA, CDR2 SQIVND, per germline (reference sequence). The CDR3 spans 13 residues.

This chain links TRBV19 with TRBJ1-2, with no clear D. The V end was cut by 2 bases, the J end by 2 bases, with 9 bases between. Germline V gene data show CDR1 as LNHDA and CDR2 as SQIVND (reference sequence). The CDR3 is 14 residues long. The CDR3: CASSISGVNYGYTF. CDR3 sequence (DNA): TGTGCCAGTAGTATATCCGGGGTAAACTATGGCTACACCTTC.

This clone is a singleton in its sample. This chain joins TRBV6-2 or TRBV6-3 and TRBJ2-7; 11 nucleotides match TRBD2. This CDR3 spans 14 amino acids. V was clipped by 5 bases and J by 3 bases; unmatched bases: 3. From germline, CDR1 is MNHEY and CDR2 SVGEGT. The CDR3 bases are TGTGCCAGCAGTCCCGGGACTAGCGGCTACGAGCAGTACTTC. It translates to CASSPGTSGYEQYF.

CDR3 protein: CASSSPGQGSYEQYF. The CDR3 DNA reads TGTGCCAGCAGCAGCCCGGGACAGGGGTCCTACGAGCAGTACTTC. This rearrangement joins TRBV28 to TRBJ2-7; the match to TRBD1 covers 10 bases. Trimming at V came to 6 bases and at J to 1 base, leaving 6 bases not matched to a gene. This CDR3 is 15 amino acids long. Germline V gives CDR1 MDHEN, CDR2 SYDVKM.

This chain links TRBV7-9 with TRBJ1-1; D ambiguous. Germline V gene lookup returns CDR1 SEHNR and CDR2 FQNEAQ (reference sequence). V shed 3 bases and J shed 4 bases, with 12 bases lying between them. This CDR3 contains 14 residues. The CDR3 spells CASSFGVEGTEAFF. In DNA form, the CDR3 reads TGTGCCAGCAGCTTTGGGGTGGAGGGCACTGAAGCTTTCTTT.

The chain combines TRBV6-5 with TRBJ2-7; possible D gene TRBD2, 7 bases. Trimming took off 4 bases at V and 0 bases at J, with 13 bases between the two ends. The germline V gene encodes CDR1 MNHEY and CDR2 SVGAGI. This CDR3 region has 15 residues. The CDR3 loop is CASSFGGGSSYEQYF. The CDR3 coding sequence is TGTGCCAGCAGTTTTGGCGGGGGCTCCTCCTACGAGCAGTACTTC.